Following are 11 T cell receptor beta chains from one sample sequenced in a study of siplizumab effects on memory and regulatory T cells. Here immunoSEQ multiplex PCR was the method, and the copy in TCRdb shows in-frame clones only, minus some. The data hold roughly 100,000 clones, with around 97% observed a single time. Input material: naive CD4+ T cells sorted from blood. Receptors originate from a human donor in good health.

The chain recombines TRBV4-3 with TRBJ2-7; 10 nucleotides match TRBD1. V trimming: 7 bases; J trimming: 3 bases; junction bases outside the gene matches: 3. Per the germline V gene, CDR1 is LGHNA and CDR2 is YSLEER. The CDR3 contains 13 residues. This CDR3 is CASIGTGDYEQYF. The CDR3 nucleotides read TGCGCCAGCATTGGGACAGGGGACTACGAGCAGTACTTC.

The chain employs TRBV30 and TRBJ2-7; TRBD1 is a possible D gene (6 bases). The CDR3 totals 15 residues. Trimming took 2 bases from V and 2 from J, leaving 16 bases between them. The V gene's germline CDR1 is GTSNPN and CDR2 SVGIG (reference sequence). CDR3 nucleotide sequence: TGTGCCTGGAGTCGTCTTAGGGGGAGCCCCTACGAGCAGTACTTC. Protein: CAWSRLRGSPYEQYF.

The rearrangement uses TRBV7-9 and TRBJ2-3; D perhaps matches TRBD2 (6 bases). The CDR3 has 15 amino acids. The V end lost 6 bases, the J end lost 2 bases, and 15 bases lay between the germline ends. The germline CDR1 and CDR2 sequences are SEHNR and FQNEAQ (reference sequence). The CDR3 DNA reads TGTGCCAGCAGTTCCGGGACTGGTTACACAGATACGCAGTATTTT. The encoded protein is CASSSGTGYTDTQYF.

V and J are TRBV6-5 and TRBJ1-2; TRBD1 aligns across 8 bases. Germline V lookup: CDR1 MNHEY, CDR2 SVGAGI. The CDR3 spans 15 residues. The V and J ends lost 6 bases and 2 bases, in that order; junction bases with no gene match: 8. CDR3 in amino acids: CASREMTGANYGYTF. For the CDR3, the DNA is TGTGCCAGCAGGGAGATGACAGGGGCAAACTATGGCTACACCTTC.

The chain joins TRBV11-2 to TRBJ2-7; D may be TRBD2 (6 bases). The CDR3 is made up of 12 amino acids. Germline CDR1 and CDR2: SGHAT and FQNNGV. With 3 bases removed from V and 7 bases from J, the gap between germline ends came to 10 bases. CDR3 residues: CASSFLAGEQYF. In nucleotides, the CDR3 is TGTGCCAGCAGCTTCCTTGCGGGGGAGCAGTACTTC.

CDR3 loop: CASSHKGSAYNEQFF. CDR3 sequence (DNA): TGCGCCAGCAGCCATAAGGGCTCTGCATACAATGAGCAGTTCTTC. V gene TRBV4-3 combines with J gene TRBJ2-1; D unresolved. Germline V lookup: CDR1 LGHNA, CDR2 YSLEER. V lost 3 bases, J lost 4 bases, and 13 bases lay in between. The CDR3 consists of 15 residues.

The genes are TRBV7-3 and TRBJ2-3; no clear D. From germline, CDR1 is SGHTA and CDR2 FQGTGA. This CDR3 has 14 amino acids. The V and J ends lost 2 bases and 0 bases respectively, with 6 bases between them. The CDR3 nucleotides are TGTGCCAGCAGCTTACAGCCTAGCACAGATACGCAGTATTTT. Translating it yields CASSLQPSTDTQYF.

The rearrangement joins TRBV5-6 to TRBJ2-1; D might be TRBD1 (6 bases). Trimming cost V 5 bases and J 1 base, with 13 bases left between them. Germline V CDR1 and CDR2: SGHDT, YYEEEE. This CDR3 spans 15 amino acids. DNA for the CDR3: TGTGCCAGCAGGGAACAGGGTTTTTCCTACAATGAGCAGTTCTTC. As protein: CASREQGFSYNEQFF.

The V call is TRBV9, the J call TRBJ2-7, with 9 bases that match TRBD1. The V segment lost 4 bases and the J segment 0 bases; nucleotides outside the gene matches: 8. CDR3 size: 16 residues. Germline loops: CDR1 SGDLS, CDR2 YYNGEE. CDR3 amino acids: CASSLTGTGTSYEQYF. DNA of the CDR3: TGTGCCAGCAGCCTCACCGGGACAGGGACCTCCTACGAGCAGTACTTC.

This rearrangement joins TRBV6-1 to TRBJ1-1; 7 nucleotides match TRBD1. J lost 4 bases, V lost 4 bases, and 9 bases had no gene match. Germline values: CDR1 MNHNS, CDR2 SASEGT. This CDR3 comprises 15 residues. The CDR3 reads CASSVVTGVGTEAFF. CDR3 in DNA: TGTGCCAGCAGTGTAGTTACAGGGGTTGGCACTGAAGCTTTCTTT.

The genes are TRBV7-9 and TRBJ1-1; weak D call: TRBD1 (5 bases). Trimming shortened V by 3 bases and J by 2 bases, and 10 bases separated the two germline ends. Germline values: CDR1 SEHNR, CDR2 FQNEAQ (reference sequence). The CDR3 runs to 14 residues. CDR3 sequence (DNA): TGTGCCAGCAGCTTGGGTCGGGGCAACACTGAAGCTTTCTTT. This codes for CASSLGRGNTEAFF.